The T cell receptor beta chain described here comes from a study of CD4+ T cells in melanoma. This clone was counted a few times. The antigen is unknown. Germline V lookup: CDR1 SNHLY, CDR2 FYNNEI. CDR3 length: 15 amino acids. V was clipped by 8 bases and J by 0 bases; unmatched bases: 6. Generated by immunoSEQ multiplex PCR, the TCRdb table keeps only in-frame clones and is missing some. The data contain 13,000 or so clones, 55% to 75% of them singletons. General study findings and limits: CD8+ T cell, macrophage and B cell function reportedly correlated with neoantigen-specific CD4+ T cells. In melanoma, neoantigen-specific CD4+ T cells reportedly differed in differentiation state.

This receptor was identified in a human donor with melanoma. The gene calls are TRBV2 and TRBJ2-1; 8 positions match TRBD1. The specimen sequenced was cells from a culture (not recorded whether cultured in vitro). The CDR3 is CASDGQGGSYNEQFF. In DNA form, the CDR3 reads TGTGCCAGCGATGGACAGGGTGGCTCCTACAATGAGCAGTTCTTC.